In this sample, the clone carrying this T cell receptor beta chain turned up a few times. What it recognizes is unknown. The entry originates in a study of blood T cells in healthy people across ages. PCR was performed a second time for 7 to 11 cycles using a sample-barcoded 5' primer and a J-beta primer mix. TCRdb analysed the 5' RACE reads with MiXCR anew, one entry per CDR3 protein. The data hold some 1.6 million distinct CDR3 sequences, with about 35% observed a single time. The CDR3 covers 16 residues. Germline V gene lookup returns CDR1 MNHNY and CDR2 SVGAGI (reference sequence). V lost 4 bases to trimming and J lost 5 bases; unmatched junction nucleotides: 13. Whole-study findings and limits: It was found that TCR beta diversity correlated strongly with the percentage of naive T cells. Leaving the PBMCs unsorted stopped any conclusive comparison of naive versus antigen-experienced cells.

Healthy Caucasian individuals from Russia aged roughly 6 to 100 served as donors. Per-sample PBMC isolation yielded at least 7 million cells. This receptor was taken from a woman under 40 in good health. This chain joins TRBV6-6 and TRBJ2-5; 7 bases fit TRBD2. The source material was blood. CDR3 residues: CASSFRVPGGGETQYF. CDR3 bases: TGTGCCAGCAGTTTTCGCGTCCCGGGAGGAGGGGAGACCCAGTACTTC.